This entry is about one T cell receptor (beta chain). The specificity of this receptor is unknown. Base qualities are missing; no much larger clone stands one base away. TCRbeta CDR3 regions were amplified from genomic DNA using the immunoSEQ Assay, a bias-controlled multiplex PCR. Per the source publication's procedure: Nucleated cell counts per sample were estimated from amplification of reference gene primers within the assay. Sequence reads were collapsed and filtered to measure the absolute abundance of every unique TCRbeta CDR3 rearrangement. For each sample, productive Simpson clonality was calculated by taking the square root of Simpson's diversity index across productive rearrangements. In its TCRdb copy, this immuneACCESS table keeps in-frame sequences only and misses some clones. Where compared with another copy, unresolved V genes explain less than half of these, and the others have no known cause. V, J and clone size were drawn from that table, and D and trimming were deduced from the DNA. In this sample the table shows some 40,000 clones, around 90% of which occur a single time. The ten largest clones capture about 19% of the sample.

The data were taken from a study of blood T cell repertoires in COVID-19 (dated by TCRdb to 2018 to 2021). In the study overall: Samples covering the acute and convalescent phases of COVID-19 were provided by collaborators in the United States, Italy and Spain. The material from the prospective study consisted of cDNA or gDNA derived from T cells, B-cell-depleted T cells, or PBMCs. Subjects who had been exposed to COVID-19, were actively infected with it, or had recovered from it provided the deeply sampled blood TCRbeta repertoires that made up the dataset. The repertoires were released in a freely available public database intended as a resource for research on the immune response to SARS-CoV-2. The samples were drawn from two sources: the first 160 participants of the ongoing ImmuneRACE study, and over 950 subjects contributed by 6 global collaborators. Sample metadata almost always included a de-identified subject ID, COVID-19 status, age in years and sex. Where HLA class I and class II types were available, the types were taken from metadata supplied by the sample provider, not from assay-based typing.

Trimming removed 2 bases from V and 2 bases from J; the gene matches leave 2 bases unexplained. There are 15 amino acids in the CDR3, from cysteine to phenylalanine inclusive. Just CDR3 DNA is preserved here, 45 bases in frame from base 1. CDR1 and CDR2 are drawn from the germline V gene: MGHRA, YSYEKL. Findings and caveats that apply to the study as a whole: How much clinical and demographic metadata was included differed by source and by participant, and the metadata was provided uncurated.

Collaborating institutions collected whole blood in K2EDTA tubes following their own protocols. For TCRbeta analysis, collaborators shipped samples as frozen whole blood, isolated PBMCs, or DNA extracted from either of those sample types. Material for sequencing was peripheral blood. The clonotype comes from a man aged 60-69 years with acute or convalescent COVID-19. Here the chain combines TRBV4-1 and TRBJ1-4, with 7 bases matching TRBD1. The sequence in DNA is TGCGCCAGCAGCCAATTCAGGGGGACTAATGAAAAACTGTTTTTT. The encoded protein is CASSQFRGTNEKLFF.